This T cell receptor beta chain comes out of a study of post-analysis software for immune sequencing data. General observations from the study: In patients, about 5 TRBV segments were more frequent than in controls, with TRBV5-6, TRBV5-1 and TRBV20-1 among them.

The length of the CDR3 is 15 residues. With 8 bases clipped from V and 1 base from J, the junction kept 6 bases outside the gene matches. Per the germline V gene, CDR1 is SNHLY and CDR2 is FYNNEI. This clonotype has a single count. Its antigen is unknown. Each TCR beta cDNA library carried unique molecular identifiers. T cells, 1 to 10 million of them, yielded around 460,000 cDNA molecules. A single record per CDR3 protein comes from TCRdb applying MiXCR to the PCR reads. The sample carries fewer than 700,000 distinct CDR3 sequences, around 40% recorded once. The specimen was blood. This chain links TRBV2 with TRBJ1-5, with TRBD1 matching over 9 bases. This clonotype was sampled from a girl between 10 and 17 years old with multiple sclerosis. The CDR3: CASQEDRGSNQPQHF. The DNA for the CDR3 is TGTGCCAGCCAGGAAGACAGGGGGAGCAATCAGCCCCAGCATTTT. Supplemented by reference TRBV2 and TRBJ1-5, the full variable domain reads EPEVTQTPSHQVTQMGQEVILRCVPISNHLYFYWYRQILGQKVEFLVSFYNNEISEKSEIFDDQFSVERPDGSNFTLKIRSTKLEDSAMYFCASQEDRGSNQPQHFGDGTRLSIL.